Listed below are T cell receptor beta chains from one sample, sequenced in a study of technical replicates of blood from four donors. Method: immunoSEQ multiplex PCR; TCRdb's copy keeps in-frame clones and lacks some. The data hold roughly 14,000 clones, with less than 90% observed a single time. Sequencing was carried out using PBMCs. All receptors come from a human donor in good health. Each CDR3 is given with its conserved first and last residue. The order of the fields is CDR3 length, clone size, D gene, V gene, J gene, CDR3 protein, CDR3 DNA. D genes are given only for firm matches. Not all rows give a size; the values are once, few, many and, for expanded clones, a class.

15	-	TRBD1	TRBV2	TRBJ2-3	CASKMGQFSTDTQYF	TGTGCCAGCAAGATGGGACAGTTTAGCACAGATACGCAGTATTTT
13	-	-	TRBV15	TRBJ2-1	CATSSEPRDEQFF	TGTGCCACCAGCAGTGAACCCCGGGATGAGCAGTTCTTC
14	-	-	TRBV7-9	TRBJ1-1	CASSPRDKNTEAFF	TGTGCCAGCAGCCCCCGGGACAAGAACACTGAAGCTTTCTTT
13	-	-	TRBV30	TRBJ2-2	CACIGEDTGELFF	TGTGCCTGCATTGGGGAGGACACCGGGGAGCTGTTTTTT
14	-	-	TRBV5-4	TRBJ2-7	CASSGVAEPYEQYF	TGTGCCAGCAGTGGGGTAGCGGAGCCCTACGAGCAGTACTTC
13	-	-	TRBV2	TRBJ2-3	CASTTGRTDTQYF	TGTGCCAGCACTACCGGTCGCACAGATACGCAGTATTTT
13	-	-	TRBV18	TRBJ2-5	CASSPPGSETQYF	TGTGCCAGCTCACCACCAGGGAGCGAGACCCAGTACTTC
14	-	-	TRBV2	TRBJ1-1	CASTIGVGNTEAFF	TGTGCCAGCACCATAGGGGTTGGGAACACTGAAGCTTTCTTT
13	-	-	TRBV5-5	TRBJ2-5	CASSLLSVETQYF	TGTGCCAGCAGCTTGTTGTCCGTCGAGACCCAGTACTTC
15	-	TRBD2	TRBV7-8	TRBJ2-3	CASSSGLASTDTQYF	TGTGCCAGCAGCTCGGGACTAGCGAGCACAGATACGCAGTATTTT
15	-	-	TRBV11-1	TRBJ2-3	CASSLGTGMTDTQYF	TGTGCCAGCAGCTTAGGGACTGGGATGACAGATACGCAGTATTTT
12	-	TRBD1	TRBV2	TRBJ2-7	CASSPGGYEQYF	TGTGCCAGCAGTCCAGGGGGTTACGAGCAGTACTTC
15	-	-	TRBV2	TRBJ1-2	CASSEAVGLTYGYTF	TGTGCCAGCAGTGAAGCGGTGGGGCTAACCTATGGCTACACCTTC
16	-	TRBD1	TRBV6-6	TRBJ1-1	CASSPPGAGGNTEAFF	TGTGCCAGCAGCCCCCCCGGTGCAGGGGGGAACACTGAAGCTTTCTTT
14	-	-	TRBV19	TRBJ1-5	CASSSRGVNQPQHF	TGTGCCAGTAGTAGTCGGGGGGTCAATCAGCCCCAGCATTTT
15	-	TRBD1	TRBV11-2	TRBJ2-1	CASTTRDRGFNEQFF	TGTGCCAGCACCACCCGGGACAGGGGATTCAATGAGCAGTTCTTC
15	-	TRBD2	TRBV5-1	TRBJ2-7	CASSLDLAGVGEQYF	TGCGCCAGCAGCTTGGATCTAGCGGGAGTTGGTGAGCAGTACTTC
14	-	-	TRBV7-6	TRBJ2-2	CASSLEGDRGELFF	TGTGCCAGCAGCTTAGAAGGGGATAGGGGGGAGCTGTTTTTT
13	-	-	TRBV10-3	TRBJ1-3	CAVYSFSGNTIYF	TGTGCCGTCTACAGTTTCTCTGGAAACACCATATATTTT
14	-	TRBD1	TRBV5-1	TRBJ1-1	CASSAGTGDTEAFF	TGCGCCAGCAGCGCGGGGACAGGGGACACTGAAGCTTTCTTT
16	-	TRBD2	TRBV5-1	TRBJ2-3	CASSSATSGDTDTQYF	TGCGCCAGCAGCTCAGCGACTAGCGGAGACACAGATACGCAGTATTTT
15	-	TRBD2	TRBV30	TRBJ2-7	CAWHSLAGDPYEQYF	TGTGCCTGGCACTCACTAGCGGGAGATCCCTACGAGCAGTACTTC
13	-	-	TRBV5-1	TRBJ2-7	CASSPRGQLEQYF	TGCGCCAGCAGCCCCCGGGGACAACTCGAGCAGTACTTC
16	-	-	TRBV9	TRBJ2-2	CASSVEGLPSTGELFF	TGTGCCAGCAGCGTAGAGGGGCTCCCGAGCACCGGGGAGCTGTTTTTT
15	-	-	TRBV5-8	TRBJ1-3	CASSLIADSGNTIYF	TGTGCCAGCAGCTTGATAGCAGACTCAGGAAACACCATATATTTT
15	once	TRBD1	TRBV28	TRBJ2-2	CASSPGTGGGGELFF	TGTGCCAGCAGCCCAGGGACAGGGGGAGGCGGGGAGCTGTTTTTT
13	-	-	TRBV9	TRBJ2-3	CASSVGPVDTQYF	TGTGCCAGCAGCGTAGGTCCTGTAGATACGCAGTATTTT
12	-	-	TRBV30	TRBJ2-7	CAWSRETYEQYF	TGTGCCTGGAGTCGAGAGACCTACGAGCAGTACTTC
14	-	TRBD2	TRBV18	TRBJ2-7	CASSTGTSTYEQYF	TGTGCCAGCTCTACCGGGACTAGCACCTACGAGCAGTACTTC
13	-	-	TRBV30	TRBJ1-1	CAWSVQGGSKAFF	TGTGCCTGGAGTGTACAAGGGGGTTCGAAAGCTTTCTTT
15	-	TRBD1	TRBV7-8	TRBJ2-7	CASSLARQGANEQYF	TGTGCCAGCAGCTTAGCACGCCAGGGGGCGAACGAGCAGTACTTC
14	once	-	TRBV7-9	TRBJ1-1	CASSLSAGVTEAFF	TGTGCCAGCAGCTTAAGCGCAGGGGTCACTGAAGCTTTCTTT
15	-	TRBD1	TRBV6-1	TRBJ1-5	CASTGTVISNQPQHF	TGTGCCAGCACCGGGACAGTCATTAGCAATCAGCCCCAGCATTTT
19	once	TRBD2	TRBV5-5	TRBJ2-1	CASSLAGTAGTSGYNEQFF	TGTGCCAGCAGCTTGGCCGGGACAGCCGGGACTAGCGGCTACAATGAGCAGTTCTTC
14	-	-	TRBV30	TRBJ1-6	CAWSVQASNSPLHF	TGTGCCTGGAGTGTTCAGGCTTCTAATTCACCCCTCCACTTT
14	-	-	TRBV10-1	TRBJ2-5	CASSDRTGTETQYF	TGCGCCAGCAGTGACCGAACAGGGACGGAGACCCAGTACTTC
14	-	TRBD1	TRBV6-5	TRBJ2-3	CASRGTGLEGTQYF	TGTGCCAGCAGAGGGACAGGCCTCGAAGGTACGCAGTATTTT